The rows below give T cell receptor beta chains drawn from one sample of a study of shared clonotypes between healthy human individuals. TCRdb keeps only in-frame clones here, not all; method: immunoSEQ multiplex PCR. The sample carries about 1.1 million clones, 70% to 80% recorded once. The sample consisted of memory CD4+ T cells from PBMCs. These receptors came from a man between 18 and 29 years old in good health. Some clones in this sample may be carry-over from other donors' samples. The CDR3 runs from the conserved cysteine through the conserved F or W. D genes are given only for firm matches. Clone size appears in some rows only: once, few, many, or a class for an expanded clone.

v_call	j_call	d_call	clone_size	cdr3_nt	cdr3_aa
TRBV18	TRBJ2-3	TRBD2	.	TGTGCCAGCTCACCACCCCTAGCGGGAGGTAGTGATACGCAGTATTTT	CASSPPLAGGSDTQYF
TRBV7-9	TRBJ2-3	.	.	TGTGCCAGCAGCTCCGTCCGGGACCTTTCCACAGATACGCAGTATTTT	CASSSVRDLSTDTQYF
TRBV28	TRBJ2-7	.	.	TGTGCCAGCAGTGAACCCACCCGGGGTATCTACGAGCAGTACTTC	CASSEPTRGIYEQYF
TRBV30	TRBJ2-2	TRBD2	.	TGTGCCTGGAGTGTACTGGGGAGGGTCGGGGAGCTGTTTTTT	CAWSVLGRVGELFF
TRBV7-6	TRBJ2-7	TRBD1	.	TGTGCCAGCAGCCTGGGGACAGGGCCCTCCTACGAGCAGTACTTC	CASSLGTGPSYEQYF
TRBV29-1	TRBJ2-3	TRBD2	.	TGCAGCGTGGGACTAGCGGGAGGACGCACAGATACGCAGTATTTT	CSVGLAGGRTDTQYF
TRBV7-2	TRBJ2-7	.	.	TGTGCCAGCAGTGGCAGCTCCGGGGCCAACTACGAGCAGTACTTC	CASSGSSGANYEQYF
TRBV7-9	TRBJ2-7	.	.	TGTGCCAGCAGCTTCTCTACGGCCCGGCAGGAGCCCGAGCAGTACTTC	CASSFSTARQEPEQYF
TRBV30	TRBJ2-1	.	.	TGTGCCTGGACTGCGTGGGCGGGTGAGCAGTTCTTC	CAWTAWAGEQFF
TRBV5-4	TRBJ1-4	.	.	TGTGCCAGCAGCTTGCATGGAGGTAATGAAAAACTGTTTTTT	CASSLHGGNEKLFF
TRBV28	TRBJ1-2	.	.	TGTGCCAGCAATACAGGTCAGCTTAACTATGGCTACACCTTC	CASNTGQLNYGYTF
TRBV5-1	TRBJ1-1	.	.	TGCGCCAGCAGCTTGACTCCTTTGGAAGCTTTCTTT	CASSLTPLEAFF
TRBV18	TRBJ1-1	.	few	TGTGCCAGCTGCGGGACGATGAACACTGAAGCTTTCTTT	CASCGTMNTEAFF
TRBV5-4	TRBJ2-2	TRBD1	few	TGTGCCAGCAGCAGGGACAGCACCGGGGAGCTGTTTTTT	CASSRDSTGELFF
TRBV7-2	TRBJ2-1	TRBD2	.	TGTGCCAGCAGCTTACGGACTAGCGGTGGGGGTCTCCCGGGGAATGAGCAGTTCTTC	CASSLRTSGGGLPGNEQFF
TRBV7-2	TRBJ2-7	TRBD1	.	TGTGCCAGCAGCTGGGGACAGGGGCCCTACGAGCAGTACTTC	CASSWGQGPYEQYF
TRBV9	TRBJ2-1	.	.	TGTGCCAGCAGCTCGGACAAGAAATCCGTCAATGAGCAGTTCTTC	CASSSDKKSVNEQFF
TRBV5-4	TRBJ1-1	.	.	TGTGCCAGCAGCCCCGGAAAAAAGGACAGGAACACTGAAGCTTTCTTT	CASSPGKKDRNTEAFF
TRBV6-1	TRBJ2-2	TRBD1	few	TGTGCCAGCCTTCAGGGGGCTCTACTGACCGGGGAGCTGTTTTTT	CASLQGALLTGELFF
TRBV29-1	TRBJ2-7	.	many	TGCAGCGTTGTCACCGCCAGCGACGAGCAGTACTTC	CSVVTASDEQYF
TRBV5-4	TRBJ2-5	TRBD1	.	TGTGCCAGCAGCAGAGACAGGGGTCAAGAGACCCAGTACTTC	CASSRDRGQETQYF
TRBV4-1	TRBJ1-4	.	.	TGCGCCAGCAGCCAAGGTCCCCGGCAGTTTAATGAAAAACTGTTTTTT	CASSQGPRQFNEKLFF
TRBV5-4	TRBJ2-6	.	.	TGTGCCAGCAGCTTGGGTCTGGGGAAAAAAGGGGCCAACGTCCTGACTTTC	CASSLGLGKKGANVLTF
TRBV28	TRBJ2-5	.	.	TGTGCCAGCAGTCCCTGGCGGGGCGAGACCCAGTACTTC	CASSPWRGETQYF
TRBV5-1	TRBJ2-1	.	.	TGCGCCAGCAGCTTCGATACTTGGGAGCAGTTCTTC	CASSFDTWEQFF
TRBV28	TRBJ1-5	TRBD1	few	TGTGCCAGCAGGGAACAGGGGAATCAGCCCCAGCATTTT	CASREQGNQPQHF
TRBV7-3	TRBJ2-7	.	.	TGTGCCAGCAGCTTAGCTGGACAGTCCGACGAGCAGTACTTC	CASSLAGQSDEQYF
TRBV7-9	TRBJ1-2	.	.	TGTGCCAGCAGCGCCATCCCGACAGTCTATGGCTACACCTTC	CASSAIPTVYGYTF
TRBV2	TRBJ1-1	.	.	TGTGCCAGCAGTGAAGATAGGAACACTGAAGCTTTCTTT	CASSEDRNTEAFF
TRBV28	TRBJ2-5	.	.	TGTGCCAGCAGTTTACTGGGGCCCCAAGAGACCCAGTACTTC	CASSLLGPQETQYF
TRBV6-4	TRBJ2-3	.	.	TGTGCCAGCAGTGAACAAGGCAGGGTAACAGATACGCAGTATTTT	CASSEQGRVTDTQYF
TRBV4-2	TRBJ2-1	.	.	TGTGCCAGCAGCCCTTCCACCTACAGAAATGAGCAGTTCTTC	CASSPSTYRNEQFF
TRBV5-1	TRBJ2-3	.	.	TGCGCCAGCAGCTCACGGGCCTCCGGGGATACGCAGTATTTT	CASSSRASGDTQYF
TRBV28	TRBJ2-2	.	once	TGTGCCAGCAAGTTGGGGAACACCGGGGAGCTGTTTTTT	CASKLGNTGELFF
TRBV11-2	TRBJ1-1	.	.	TGTGCCACCGTAAGGACAGCCGCTCGGCAAGCTTTCTTT	CATVRTAARQAFF
TRBV4-1	TRBJ2-5	.	few	TGCGCCAGCAGCCAAGGGGACCGGGGAGAGACCCAGTACTTC	CASSQGDRGETQYF
TRBV2	TRBJ2-5	.	.	TGTGCCAGCAATAGGTTGGCAAGCCAAGAGACCCAGTACTTC	CASNRLASQETQYF
TRBV19	TRBJ2-1	TRBD2	.	TGTGCCAGCTCTACCGGGACTAGCGGACAAATCTACAATGAGCAGTTCTTC	CASSTGTSGQIYNEQFF
TRBV28	TRBJ2-5	.	.	TGTGCCAGCAGCAACGCCGGGGGAGGAAACCAAGAGACCCAGTACTTC	CASSNAGGGNQETQYF
TRBV7-3	TRBJ2-1	.	many	TGTGCCAGCAGCTTATTTCCCCCAAGCAAGGAGCAGTTCTTC	CASSLFPPSKEQFF
TRBV7-2	TRBJ2-1	.	.	TGTGCCAGCAGCTTTGGTGGCGCGGGAATCAATGAGCAGTTCTTC	CASSFGGAGINEQFF
TRBV7-2	TRBJ1-5	.	.	TGTGCCAGCAGCTTGAATACGGGCCCGCTGCCCCAGCATTTT	CASSLNTGPLPQHF
TRBV5-1	TRBJ2-1	.	.	TGCGCCAGCAGCTTTAGCCATGAGCAGTTCTTC	CASSFSHEQFF
TRBV7-3	TRBJ2-1	.	.	TGTGCCAGCAGCCCCGGGCCCTCCTACAATGAGCAGTTCTTC	CASSPGPSYNEQFF
TRBV15	TRBJ2-7	.	.	TGTGCCACCAGCAGAGATAGGATGGTCCACGAGCAGTACTTC	CATSRDRMVHEQYF
TRBV19	TRBJ1-5	.	.	TGTGCCAGTAGTATAGATTGGGATCAGCCCCAGCATTTT	CASSIDWDQPQHF
TRBV19	TRBJ1-5	TRBD1	few	TGTGCCAGTAGTATGGGACAGGGGGGTCAGCCCCAGCATTTT	CASSMGQGGQPQHF
TRBV28	TRBJ1-1	.	.	TGTGCCAGCAGTTTCCCCCTGAACACTGAAGCTTTCTTT	CASSFPLNTEAFF
TRBV7-3	TRBJ2-7	.	.	TGTGCCAGCAGCTTTAGGGCAGGTGACTACGAGCAGTACTTC	CASSFRAGDYEQYF
TRBV11-2	TRBJ2-1	TRBD2	.	TGTGCCAGCAGCTTCAGAACTAGCGGACACAATGAGCAGTTCTTC	CASSFRTSGHNEQFF
TRBV11-2	TRBJ2-3	TRBD2	.	TGTGCCAGCAGCTTATTAAATGCGGGAGTGGGCGATACGCAGTATTTT	CASSLLNAGVGDTQYF
TRBV18	TRBJ2-3	.	.	TGTGCCAGCTCACCCTCGTGGGCGGTAGATACGCAGTATTTT	CASSPSWAVDTQYF
TRBV28	TRBJ1-2	.	many	TGTGCCAGCAGTATAGTGCGGGGGCGCGAGTACGGCTACACCTTC	CASSIVRGREYGYTF
TRBV9	TRBJ2-3	TRBD2	.	TGTGCCAGCAGCATAAACCCCCTAGCGGCCCCAGATACGCAGTATTTT	CASSINPLAAPDTQYF
TRBV11-2	TRBJ2-3	.	.	TGTGCCAGCAGCCCGGGGCCCATTCGGAACACAGATACGCAGTATTTT	CASSPGPIRNTDTQYF
TRBV6-1	TRBJ1-5	.	.	TGTGCCAGCACCTCGTCCGGGGGCTATCAGCCCCAGCATTTT	CASTSSGGYQPQHF
TRBV19	TRBJ1-1	.	.	TGTGCCAGTAGTATAAGATCTGATGAAGCTTTCTTT	CASSIRSDEAFF
TRBV30	TRBJ2-2	.	.	TGTGCCTGGAGTGCAGGGAAAGCCGGGGAGCTGTTTTTT	CAWSAGKAGELFF
TRBV7-9	TRBJ2-3	.	.	TGTGCCAGCAGTTATCAACCGGCGGATACGCAGTATTTT	CASSYQPADTQYF
TRBV18	TRBJ2-5	.	few	TGTGCCAGCTCACCACCTCGTACCGCAGGGGATCGATGGGAGACCCAGTACTTC	CASSPPRTAGDRWETQYF